This T cell receptor (beta chain) was profiled in a study of blood T cell repertoires in COVID-19. Germline CDR1 is MDHEN and CDR2 is SYDVKM. Trimming stripped 6 bases from V and 5 bases from J, with 10 bases between. This CDR3 contains 13 residues. This clone was detected a few times. Assay: immunoSEQ multiplex PCR; the TCRdb copy retains only in-frame clones and omits some. The sample shows around 100,000 clones, approximately 84% of them seen only once. Sequencing input: peripheral blood. The V gene is TRBV28, the J gene TRBJ2-2, with D maybe TRBD2 (5 bases). This TCR derives from a man aged 25-45 years in a cohort sampled during active COVID-19. CDR3 loop: CASRDSGTGELFF. The CDR3 coding sequence is TGTGCCAGCAGGGATTCGGGAACCGGGGAGCTGTTTTTT.